This T cell receptor beta chain is drawn from a study of T-cell memory formation after mild COVID-19. Of note for this clonotype: Its specificity is not known.

General study findings and limits: A balance of CD4 and CD8 characterized clones contracting day 15 to 85, whereas later expanders leaned CD4+. Nothing confirmed that second-wave clones peaking on day 37 were specific for SARS-CoV-2.

TCRdb processed the 5' RACE reads anew with MiXCR; each CDR3 protein has one entry. The sample has about 140,000 distinct CDR3 sequences; roughly 13% are singletons. Germline CDR1 MGHRA, CDR2 YSYEKL. This CDR3 is built from 16 residues. V lost 2 bases, J lost 1 base, and 14 bases lay in between. This chain joins TRBV4-1 and TRBJ1-2; D gene unclear. The receptor was derived from an adult woman who had mild COVID-19 (a few samples of this study predate the infection). Cell type and time point are not known. Sequenced: PBMCs or a T cell subset sorted from them (not recorded which). The CDR3 sequence is CASSQRVQNYNYGYTF. The CDR3, as DNA: TGCGCCAGCAGCCAAAGGGTGCAGAACTATAACTATGGCTACACCTTC.